These 30 T cell receptor beta chains were sequenced from one sample in a study of control samples from healthy donors and cancer patients. Here immunoSEQ multiplex PCR was the method, and the copy in TCRdb shows in-frame clones only, minus some. The sample carries about 160,000 clones, approximately 96% recorded once. Material: blood. All receptors derive from a woman aged 25 to 45 in good health.

The chain uses TRBV7-8 and TRBJ2-7; D gene ambiguous. This CDR3 spans 13 amino acids. Germline values: CDR1 SGHVS, CDR2 FQNEAQ. Trimming left V 0 bases short and J 3 bases short, with 6 bases between. CDR3 in amino acids: CASSLAADYEQYF. In DNA form, the CDR3 reads TGTGCCAGCAGCTTAGCGGCGGACTACGAGCAGTACTTC.

V and J are TRBV7-2 and TRBJ1-2; D unclear. V was clipped by 1 base and J by 3 bases, with 6 bases between them. CDR1 SGHTA and CDR2 FQGNSA come from the germline V gene. The CDR3 has 13 residues. Here the CDR3 DNA reads TGTGCCAGCAGCTTAGGACGGGACTATGGCTACACCTTC. Translated, it gives CASSLGRDYGYTF.

The chain links TRBV5-1 to TRBJ1-2, with TRBD1 as a possible D gene (5 bases). Germline CDR1 SGHRS, CDR2 YFSETQ. The CDR3 extends over 15 amino acids. Trimming removed 4 bases from V and 0 bases from J, with 13 bases in between. The CDR3 DNA is TGCGCCAGCAGCCCAGCAGGGTTAGCTAACTATGGCTACACCTTC. This translates into CASSPAGLANYGYTF.

The rearrangement links TRBV28 to TRBJ1-1; D not resolved. This CDR3 is built from 14 residues. Per germline, CDR1 MDHEN and CDR2 SYDVKM. V lost 7 bases to trimming and J lost 1 base, with 13 bases between them. In nucleotides, the CDR3 is TGTGCCAGCAACCCTCTTGGGCCGAACACTGAAGCTTTCTTT. It specifies CASNPLGPNTEAFF.

This clone was counted a single time. This chain uses TRBV30 with TRBJ1-1; tentatively, D is TRBD1 (5 bases). Germline CDR1 is GTSNPN and CDR2 is SVGIG (reference sequence). CDR3 length equals 13 residues. V lost 4 bases and J lost 6, with 15 bases in between. CDR3 coding DNA: TGTGCCTGGAATGAGCAGGGCACCTCTGAAGCTTTCTTT. This sequence encodes CAWNEQGTSEAFF.

V usage is TRBV5-1 and J usage is TRBJ2-1; 7 bases agree with TRBD2. CDR1 is SGHRS and CDR2 is YFSETQ in the germline V gene. V shed 7 bases, J shed 1 base, and the junction held 14 bases outside the gene matches. The CDR3 covers 17 residues. CDR3 loop: CASGQAGLGPSYNEQFF. CDR3 bases: TGCGCCAGCGGACAAGCGGGACTTGGGCCTTCCTACAATGAGCAGTTCTTC.

V and J are TRBV11-2 and TRBJ2-3; D is possibly TRBD2 (5 bases). CDR1 and CDR2 from the germline V gene are SGHAT and FQNNGV. The CDR3 runs 14 residues. V dropped 5 bases and J dropped 1 base, with 10 bases sitting between them. DNA of the CDR3: TGTGCCAGCAGCAACGACTATCGCACAGATACGCAGTATTTT. Protein product: CASSNDYRTDTQYF.

The gene calls are TRBV5-5 and TRBJ2-1; no clear D. CDR3 length: 15 residues. Germline V lookup: CDR1 SGHKS, CDR2 YYEKEE (reference sequence). V dropped 0 bases and J dropped 0 bases, with 7 bases sitting between them. The CDR3 region has the DNA TGTGCCAGCAGCTTGGATTCTAGCTCCTACAATGAGCAGTTCTTC. This encodes CASSLDSSSYNEQFF.

The chain employs TRBV12-3 or TRBV12-4 and TRBJ1-1; D unresolved. The CDR3 runs to 12 residues. The V end was cut by 3 bases, the J end by 4 bases, with 6 bases between. The CDR3 region is CASSFRGTEAFF. For the CDR3, the DNA is TGTGCCAGCAGTTTTCGGGGCACTGAAGCTTTCTTT.

This clone was detected once. This chain links TRBV24-1 with TRBJ2-3; TRBD1 aligns across 10 bases. J gave up 3 bases and V 1 base, and 6 bases lay outside the gene matches. The CDR3 loop spans 17 amino acids. Germline CDR1 and CDR2: KGHDR and SFDVKD. The CDR3 nucleotides read TGTGCCACCAGTGATTTCCCGGGACAGGGGTTTACAGATACGCAGTATTTT. This sequence encodes CATSDFPGQGFTDTQYF.

J is TRBJ2-7 and V is TRBV5-1, with D perhaps matching TRBD1 (6 bases). CDR1 is SGHRS and CDR2 is YFSETQ in the germline V gene. CDR3 length: 14 residues. Trimming removed 4 bases from V and 3 bases from J, with 14 bases in between. CDR3 in DNA: TGCGCCAGCAGCCCCCAGACAGGTGGCTACGAGCAGTACTTC. This codes for CASSPQTGGYEQYF.

The genes are TRBV30 and TRBJ2-7, with D perhaps TRBD1 (5 bases). Per germline, CDR1 GTSNPN and CDR2 SVGIG (reference sequence). The CDR3 length is 13 residues. V gave up 4 bases and J gave up 0 bases, with 10 bases separating them. The CDR3 region has the DNA TGTGCCTGGAAAGACAGATTCTCCTACGAGCAGTACTTC. Protein sequence: CAWKDRFSYEQYF. Together with reference TRBV30 and TRBJ2-7, the CDR3 gives the full variable domain: SQTIHQWPATLVQPVGSPLSLECTVEGTSNPNLYWYRQAAGRGLQLLFYSVGIGQISSEVPQNLSASRPQDRQFILSSKKLLLSDSGFYLCAWKDRFSYEQYFGPGTRLTVT.

The chain recombines TRBV6-1 with TRBJ2-2, with 9 bases that match TRBD1. This CDR3 comprises 15 residues. Germline V CDR1 and CDR2: MNHNS, SASEGT. Losses at the gene ends were 5 bases for V and 7 bases for J; bases not matched to a gene: 8. CDR3 region: CASSSGQGHSGELFF. The CDR3 nucleotides are TGTGCCAGCAGTTCCGGACAGGGGCATAGCGGGGAGCTGTTTTTT.

The chain has TRBV10-3 and TRBJ1-4; D unresolved. The CDR3 is 15 amino acids. Trimming removed 10 bases at V and 0 bases at J, with 15 bases between. Germline loops: CDR1 ENHRY, CDR2 SYGVKD. The chain's CDR3 is CASRDKSATNEKLFF. CDR3 in DNA: TGTGCCAGCCGAGACAAATCTGCAACTAATGAAAAACTGTTTTTT.

The genes are TRBV19 and TRBJ2-1; 9 nucleotides match TRBD2. V lost 4 bases, J lost 4 bases, and 8 bases stayed unmatched. The CDR3 totals 16 residues. Germline values: CDR1 LNHDA, CDR2 SQIVND (reference sequence). CDR3 sequence (DNA): TGTGCCAGTAGTAACCCTAGCGGGATTAGGTACAATGAGCAGTTCTTC. This translates into CASSNPSGIRYNEQFF.

This chain links TRBV11-2 with TRBJ2-1; 7 nucleotides agree with TRBD1. This CDR3 is built from 14 residues. Germline-derived CDR1 and CDR2 are SGHAT and FQNNGV. J lost 5 bases, V lost 2 bases, and 3 bases had no gene match. CDR3 in amino acids: CASSLWDRDNEQFF. CDR3 nucleotide sequence: TGTGCCAGCAGCTTATGGGACAGAGACAATGAGCAGTTCTTC.

The chain carries TRBV6-4 and TRBJ1-4; TRBD1 agrees at 9 bases. Trimming took 6 bases from V and 2 from J; bases not matched to a gene: 4. Germline CDR1 and CDR2: MRHNA and SNTAGT. The CDR3 totals 15 residues. The CDR3 region has the DNA TGTGCCAGCAGACGGACAGGGGCGACTAATGAAAAACTGTTTTTT. Its protein product is CASRRTGATNEKLFF.

For the CDR3, the DNA is TGTGCCAGCAGCCTACAGGGGATCGCAACTAATGAAAAACTGTTTTTT. Its protein is CASSLQGIATNEKLFF. J is TRBJ1-4 and V is TRBV5-8; 7 nucleotides line up with TRBD1. J gave up 0 bases and V 4 bases, and 6 bases lay outside the gene matches. The CDR3 totals 16 residues. CDR1 and CDR2 (germline): SGHTS, YDEGEE.

The gene calls are TRBV5-4 and TRBJ2-1, with TRBD1 as a possible D gene (5 bases). V lost 3 bases and J 6 bases, leaving 10 bases between the germline ends. Germline V lookup: CDR1 SGHNT, CDR2 YYREEE (reference sequence). The CDR3 spans 13 residues. CDR3 sequence (DNA): TGTGCCAGCAGCTACAGGACACCCAATGAGCAGTTCTTC. Translated, it gives CASSYRTPNEQFF.

The chain carries TRBV9 and TRBJ1-1; D remains unclear. From germline, CDR1 is SGDLS and CDR2 YYNGEE. V shed 0 bases and J shed 4 bases, with 10 bases lying between them. The CDR3 totals 14 residues. The CDR3 bases are TGTGCCAGCAGCGTAGATGGAAGTTCCACTGAAGCTTTCTTT. This translates into CASSVDGSSTEAFF. The variable domain in full, with the rest retrieved from reference TRBV9 and TRBJ1-1, is DSGVTQTPKHLITATGQRVTLRCSPRSGDLSVYWYQQSLDQGLQFLIQYYNGEERAKGNILERFSAQQFPDLHSELNLSSLELGDSALYFCASSVDGSSTEAFFGQGTRLTVV.

This clone is a singleton in its sample. V gene TRBV30 combines with J gene TRBJ1-1, with D maybe TRBD1 (5 bases). Germline V gene lookup returns CDR1 GTSNPN and CDR2 SVGIG (reference sequence). The V gene lost 5 bases and the J gene lost 4 bases, with 17 bases spanning the gap. The CDR3 loop spans 14 amino acids. Here the CDR3 reads CAWGGVLAGTEAFF. CDR3 in DNA: TGTGCCTGGGGGGGAGTACTCGCGGGCACTGAAGCTTTCTTT. Full variable domain (rest looked up from reference TRBV30 and TRBJ1-1): SQTIHQWPATLVQPVGSPLSLECTVEGTSNPNLYWYRQAAGRGLQLLFYSVGIGQISSEVPQNLSASRPQDRQFILSSKKLLLSDSGFYLCAWGGVLAGTEAFFGQGTRLTVV.

This chain joins TRBV29-1 and TRBJ2-5, with unresolved D. This CDR3 comprises 11 residues. CDR1 is SQVTM, CDR2 ANQGSEA, per germline. Trimming stripped 5 bases from V and 5 bases from J, with 9 bases between. The CDR3 protein is CSVRVAETQYF. CDR3 in DNA: TGCAGCGTTCGGGTCGCGGAGACCCAGTACTTC. The entire variable domain, with the rest obtained from reference TRBV29-1 and TRBJ2-5, is as follows: SAVISQKPSRDICQRGTSLTIQCQVDSQVTMMFWYRQQPGQSLTLIATANQGSEATYESGFVIDKFPISRPNLTFSTLTVSNMSPEDSSIYLCSVRVAETQYFGPGTRLLVL.

This rearrangement joins TRBV2 to TRBJ2-2, with 8 bases identical to TRBD2. The CDR3 contains 14 residues. Germline V gene data show CDR1 as SNHLY and CDR2 as FYNNEI. The J segment lost 7 bases and the V segment lost 7 bases, leaving 8 bases of the junction unmatched. CDR3: CASKERELVGELFF. In DNA form, the CDR3 reads TGTGCCAGCAAGGAGCGGGAGTTGGTCGGGGAGCTGTTTTTT.

CDR3: CASSSSGGARGAFF. The CDR3 coding sequence is TGTGCCAGCAGTTCCTCCGGAGGGGCGAGAGGAGCTTTCTTT. The rearrangement links TRBV28 to TRBJ1-1; weak D call: TRBD1 (5 bases). Germline V CDR1 and CDR2: MDHEN, SYDVKM. The length of the CDR3 is 14 residues. Trimming removed 4 bases from V and 10 bases from J, with 19 bases in between.

The CDR3 region has the DNA TGTGCCAGCAGCCAAGGTCTGGGACTGAGCACTGAAGCTTTCTTT. It translates to CASSQGLGLSTEAFF. The chain couples TRBV14 to TRBJ1-1, with D maybe TRBD1 (5 bases). Trimming took off 1 base at V and 4 bases at J, with 13 bases between the two ends. Germline loops: CDR1 SGHDN, CDR2 FVKESK. There are 15 residues in the CDR3.

The J gene is TRBJ2-3, the V gene TRBV19; D possibly corresponds to TRBD2 (5 bases). This CDR3 is 14 amino acids long. The germline gives CDR1 LNHDA, CDR2 SQIVND (reference sequence). With 0 bases removed from V and 5 bases from J, the gap between germline ends came to 9 bases. In DNA form, the CDR3 reads TGTGCCAGTAGTATAGATGAGGGTCGAGATACGCAGTATTTT. This codes for CASSIDEGRDTQYF.

This chain joins TRBV6-4 and TRBJ2-2; D possibly corresponds to TRBD2 (5 bases). The CDR3 sequence is 14 residues long. The V gene lost 6 bases and the J gene lost 2 bases, with 10 bases spanning the gap. Germline V CDR1 and CDR2: MRHNA, SNTAGT. The chain's CDR3 is CASRPGINTGELFF. DNA for the CDR3: TGTGCCAGCAGACCGGGGATTAACACCGGGGAGCTGTTTTTT.

The V call is TRBV9, the J call TRBJ1-4, with a possible D match to TRBD1 (6 bases). Between the trimmed V and J ends, which lost 0 bases and 8 bases, there was a span of 14 bases. There are 15 residues in the CDR3. Germline loops: CDR1 SGDLS, CDR2 YYNGEE. The CDR3 sequence: CASSVGDTSREKLFF. CDR3 nucleotide sequence: TGTGCCAGCAGCGTAGGGGACACCTCAAGGGAAAAACTGTTTTTT.

The chain combines TRBV28 with TRBJ2-1; D is possibly TRBD2 (7 bases). The CDR3 has 15 residues. V dropped 2 bases and J dropped 3 bases, with 11 bases sitting between them. Germline-derived CDR1 and CDR2 are MDHEN and SYDVKM. The CDR3 DNA follows: TGTGCCAGCAGTTTAGGGGGGGCTGGCTACAATGAGCAGTTCTTC. This codes for CASSLGGAGYNEQFF.

J is TRBJ1-4 and V is TRBV5-6; D unclear. The ends were cut back, 1 base at V and 3 bases at J, with 4 bases in the middle. The V gene's germline CDR1 is SGHDT and CDR2 YYEEEE. The CDR3 extends over 13 amino acids. The DNA of the CDR3 is TGTGCCAGCAGCTTGTGGCCTAATGAAAAACTGTTTTTT. This codes for CASSLWPNEKLFF.